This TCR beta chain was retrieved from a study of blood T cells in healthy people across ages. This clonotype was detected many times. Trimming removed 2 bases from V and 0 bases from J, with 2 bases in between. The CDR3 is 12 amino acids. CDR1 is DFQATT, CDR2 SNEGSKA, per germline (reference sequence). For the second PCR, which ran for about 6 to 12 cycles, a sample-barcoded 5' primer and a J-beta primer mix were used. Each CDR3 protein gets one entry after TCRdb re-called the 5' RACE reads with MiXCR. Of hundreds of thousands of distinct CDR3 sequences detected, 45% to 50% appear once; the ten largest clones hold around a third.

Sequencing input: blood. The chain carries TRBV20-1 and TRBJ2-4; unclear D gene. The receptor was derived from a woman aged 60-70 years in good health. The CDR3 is CSARLAKNIQYF. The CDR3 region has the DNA TGCAGTGCTAGACTAGCCAAAAACATTCAGTACTTC.